This T cell receptor beta chain was sequenced for a study of CD8 T cell repertoires and HIV-1 epitope variants. To note about this clone: The antigen is unknown.

Trimming took 6 bases from V and 5 from J, leaving 14 bases between them. CDR1 is SQVTM, CDR2 ANQGSEA, per germline. The CDR3 sequence is 13 residues long. Some clones are missing from TCRdb's copy, which holds only in-frame ones; the method was immunoSEQ multiplex PCR. Among 2,500 or so clones listed, 65% were seen once. The rearrangement joins TRBV29-1 to TRBJ1-5; the D gene is possibly TRBD1 (5 bases). This TCR came from a male donor with HIV. The source material was cultured CD8+ T cells derived from PBMCs. CDR3 region: CSVAGPGYQPQHF. The DNA for the CDR3 is TGCAGCGTCGCTGGGCCAGGGTATCAGCCCCAGCATTTT.